These T cell receptor beta chains were read from a single sample in a study of T cell repertoires in cytomegalovirus infection. MiXCR, run by TCRdb on the reads, gives a single entry per CDR3 protein. Of over 300,000 distinct CDR3 sequences in the sample, around a tenth were seen once. Sequencing was carried out using PBMCs. These receptors originate from a human donor in good health (CMV status not recorded). Some clones in this sample may be carry-over from other donors' samples. CDR3s include the opening cysteine and the closing phenylalanine or tryptophan. D genes are given only for firm matches. Clone size appears in some rows only: once, few, many, or a class for an expanded clone.

abundance: many; v_gene: TRBV7-2; j_gene: TRBJ2-3; d_gene: .; CDR3aa: CASSLEGGSTDTQYF; CDR3nt: TGTGCCAGCAGTTTGGAGGGGGGAAGTACAGATACGCAGTATTTT
abundance: few; v_gene: TRBV4-1; j_gene: TRBJ2-3; d_gene: TRBD2; CDR3aa: CASTLYQRETDTQYF; CDR3nt: TGCGCCAGCACTCTTTACCAGCGGGAGACAGATACGCAGTATTTT
abundance: .; v_gene: TRBV7-2; j_gene: TRBJ2-4; d_gene: TRBD2; CDR3aa: CSSSSSGAGGDIQYF; CDR3nt: TGTTCCAGCAGCTCCTCGGGGGCGGGGGGGGACATTCAGTACTTC
abundance: few; v_gene: TRBV15; j_gene: TRBJ2-1; d_gene: .; CDR3aa: CATAGERKYNEQFF; CDR3nt: TGTGCCACCGCCGGGGAACGGAAATACAATGAGCAGTTCTTC
abundance: many; v_gene: TRBV7-3; j_gene: TRBJ2-1; d_gene: .; CDR3aa: CASSLDVGSLRFF; CDR3nt: TGTGCCAGCAGCTTAGATGTGGGAAGTTTACGGTTCTTC
abundance: many; v_gene: TRBV11-1; j_gene: TRBJ1-1; d_gene: .; CDR3aa: CASSPPWTGRDEAFF; CDR3nt: TGTGCCAGCAGCCCACCTTGGACGGGGCGTGACGAAGCTTTCTTT
abundance: many; v_gene: TRBV7-8; j_gene: TRBJ2-3; d_gene: .; CDR3aa: CASSLARGPSGTDTQYF; CDR3nt: TGTGCCAGCAGCTTAGCGCGTGGACCTTCGGGCACAGATACGCAGTATTTT
abundance: few; v_gene: TRBV4-3; j_gene: TRBJ1-5; d_gene: .; CDR3aa: CASSQPRRSNQPQHF; CDR3nt: TGCGCCAGCAGCCAACCCAGGAGGAGCAATCAGCCCCAGCATTTT
abundance: .; v_gene: TRBV6-5; j_gene: TRBJ1-1; d_gene: .; CDR3aa: CASSYWRGSGLGGAFF; CDR3nt: TGTGCCAGCAGTTACTGGCGCGGGTCAGGGTTGGGGGGAGCTTTCTTT
abundance: few; v_gene: TRBV7-9; j_gene: TRBJ1-2; d_gene: .; CDR3aa: CASSVRQAAYGYTF; CDR3nt: TGTGCCAGCAGCGTCAGACAGGCCGCCTATGGCTACACCTTC
abundance: .; v_gene: TRBV4-2; j_gene: TRBJ2-3; d_gene: .; CDR3aa: CASSQDLTQYF; CDR3nt: TGTGCCAGCAGCCAAGATCTGACGCAGTATTTT
abundance: .; v_gene: TRBV7-6; j_gene: TRBJ2-1; d_gene: TRBD2; CDR3aa: CASSDMSGRFNEQFF; CDR3nt: TGTGCCAGCAGCGACATGAGCGGGAGATTTAATGAGCAGTTCTTC
abundance: .; v_gene: TRBV11-2; j_gene: TRBJ1-4; d_gene: .; CDR3aa: CASSLFGVANEKLFF; CDR3nt: TGTGCCAGCAGCTTATTTGGAGTTGCTAATGAAAAACTGTTTTTT
abundance: .; v_gene: TRBV9; j_gene: TRBJ1-1; d_gene: .; CDR3aa: CASSVAPRTEAFF; CDR3nt: TGTGCCAGCAGCGTAGCTCCAAGGACTGAAGCTTTCTTT
abundance: few; v_gene: TRBV7-9; j_gene: TRBJ2-3; d_gene: .; CDR3aa: CAAGGDTQYF; CDR3nt: TGTGCTGCCGGGGGAGATACGCAGTATTTT
abundance: many; v_gene: TRBV6-2/TRBV6-3; j_gene: TRBJ2-2; d_gene: TRBD1; CDR3aa: CASNHRTGGTGELFF; CDR3nt: TGTGCCAGCAATCACAGGACAGGGGGCACCGGGGAGCTGTTTTTT
abundance: few; v_gene: TRBV5-4; j_gene: TRBJ2-5; d_gene: TRBD2; CDR3aa: CASSLPLAGVETQYF; CDR3nt: TGTGCCAGCAGCTTACCACTAGCGGGGGTTGAGACCCAGTACTTC
abundance: many; v_gene: TRBV6-1; j_gene: TRBJ1-5; d_gene: .; CDR3aa: CASSEASRGRNQPQHF; CDR3nt: TGTGCCAGCAGTGAAGCGAGCAGGGGTCGGAATCAGCCCCAGCATTTT
abundance: .; v_gene: TRBV7-9; j_gene: TRBJ1-2; d_gene: TRBD1; CDR3aa: CASSEGQPNYGYTF; CDR3nt: TGTGCCAGCAGCGAGGGACAGCCTAACTATGGCTACACCTTC
abundance: many; v_gene: TRBV7-6; j_gene: TRBJ2-3; d_gene: TRBD1; CDR3aa: CASSLEGQRSDTQYF; CDR3nt: TGTGCCAGCAGCTTAGAGGGACAGAGATCAGATACGCAGTATTTT
abundance: many; v_gene: TRBV11-3; j_gene: TRBJ1-5; d_gene: TRBD1; CDR3aa: CASSPQGDRGPGWQPQHF; CDR3nt: TGTGCCAGCAGCCCCCAGGGGGACAGGGGGCCGGGTTGGCAGCCCCAGCATTTT
abundance: .; v_gene: TRBV27; j_gene: TRBJ2-3; d_gene: .; CDR3aa: CASREGGPEDTQYF; CDR3nt: TGTGCCAGCAGGGAGGGGGGGCCTGAAGATACGCAGTATTTT
abundance: few; v_gene: TRBV6-1; j_gene: TRBJ2-7; d_gene: .; CDR3aa: CASTAGTYEQYF; CDR3nt: TGTGCCAGCACCGCAGGAACCTACGAGCAGTACTTC
abundance: .; v_gene: TRBV4-2; j_gene: TRBJ2-3; d_gene: .; CDR3aa: CASSQGAFWADTQYF; CDR3nt: TGTGCCAGCAGCCAAGGGGCGTTTTGGGCAGATACGCAGTATTTT
abundance: few; v_gene: TRBV7-2; j_gene: TRBJ1-3; d_gene: .; CDR3aa: CASTDQVTIYF; CDR3nt: TGTGCCAGCACTGACCAAGTTACCATATATTTT
abundance: .; v_gene: TRBV28; j_gene: TRBJ2-3; d_gene: TRBD2; CDR3aa: CASTIPGLAGKGDTQYF; CDR3nt: TGTGCCAGCACCATACCGGGACTAGCGGGAAAGGGAGATACGCAGTATTTT
abundance: .; v_gene: TRBV6-5; j_gene: TRBJ2-1; d_gene: TRBD2; CDR3aa: CASSKALAGGWEQFF; CDR3nt: TGTGCCAGCAGCAAGGCACTAGCGGGGGGATGGGAGCAGTTCTTC
abundance: few; v_gene: TRBV19; j_gene: TRBJ1-1; d_gene: TRBD1; CDR3aa: CASIPGTGGRTEAFF; CDR3nt: TGTGCCAGTATCCCCGGGACAGGGGGCCGAACTGAAGCTTTCTTT
abundance: few; v_gene: TRBV2; j_gene: TRBJ1-2; d_gene: TRBD1; CDR3aa: CASRTGGAYGYTF; CDR3nt: TGTGCCAGCAGAACAGGGGGCGCCTATGGCTACACCTTC
abundance: few; v_gene: TRBV6-5; j_gene: TRBJ2-5; d_gene: TRBD1; CDR3aa: CASRKQGRETQYF; CDR3nt: TGTGCCAGCAGAAAACAGGGGAGAGAGACCCAGTACTTC
abundance: .; v_gene: TRBV7-2; j_gene: TRBJ2-2; d_gene: .; CDR3aa: CASSVGLGNGELFF; CDR3nt: TGTGCCAGCAGCGTCGGACTTGGGAACGGGGAGCTGTTTTTT
abundance: .; v_gene: TRBV28; j_gene: TRBJ2-7; d_gene: .; CDR3aa: CASSSLGVPGYEQYF; CDR3nt: TGTGCCAGCAGTTCCCTGGGCGTCCCGGGCTACGAGCAGTACTTC
abundance: many; v_gene: TRBV7-2; j_gene: TRBJ1-2; d_gene: TRBD1; CDR3aa: CASSKTGVGYTF; CDR3nt: TGTGCCAGCAGCAAGACAGGGGTCGGCTACACCTTC
abundance: few; v_gene: TRBV6-2/TRBV6-3; j_gene: TRBJ2-1; d_gene: TRBD2; CDR3aa: CASSPSGMASNEQFF; CDR3nt: TGTGCCAGCAGCCCTAGCGGGATGGCCTCAAATGAGCAGTTCTTC
abundance: few; v_gene: TRBV7-9; j_gene: TRBJ2-2; d_gene: TRBD2; CDR3aa: CASSLRTSGYTGELFF; CDR3nt: TGTGCCAGCAGCTTACGTACTAGCGGATACACCGGGGAGCTGTTTTTT
abundance: few; v_gene: TRBV12-3/TRBV12-4; j_gene: TRBJ1-4; d_gene: TRBD1; CDR3aa: CASSDIPWAGGGEKLFF; CDR3nt: TGTGCCAGCAGTGACATCCCTTGGGCAGGGGGTGGGGAAAAACTGTTTTTT
abundance: many; v_gene: TRBV7-9; j_gene: TRBJ2-1; d_gene: TRBD2; CDR3aa: CASSPQSGGSYNEQFF; CDR3nt: TGTGCCAGCAGCCCCCAGAGCGGGGGGTCCTACAATGAGCAGTTCTTC
abundance: .; v_gene: TRBV7-2; j_gene: TRBJ2-3; d_gene: TRBD2; CDR3aa: CASSQGLAGFTDTQYF; CDR3nt: TGTGCCAGCAGCCAGGGACTAGCGGGATTCACAGATACGCAGTATTTT
abundance: many; v_gene: TRBV7-2; j_gene: TRBJ1-4; d_gene: .; CDR3aa: CASSPSPYQHEKLFF; CDR3nt: TGTGCCAGCAGTCCGTCCCCCTATCAGCATGAAAAACTGTTTTTT
abundance: many; v_gene: TRBV7-2; j_gene: TRBJ2-3; d_gene: .; CDR3aa: CASSSQGFLSTDTQYF; CDR3nt: TGTGCCAGCAGCTCACAGGGCTTCCTTAGCACAGATACGCAGTATTTT
abundance: .; v_gene: TRBV6-1; j_gene: TRBJ2-1; d_gene: TRBD1; CDR3aa: CASRPPRQGGRGRSYNEQFF; CDR3nt: TGTGCCAGCAGGCCCCCAAGACAGGGGGGCCGGGGGAGGTCCTACAATGAGCAGTTCTTC
abundance: many; v_gene: TRBV12-3/TRBV12-4; j_gene: TRBJ1-5; d_gene: .; CDR3aa: CASSLRGSAISNQPQHF; CDR3nt: TGTGCCAGCAGTTTGAGGGGGAGCGCGATTAGCAATCAGCCCCAGCATTTT
abundance: many; v_gene: TRBV4-3; j_gene: TRBJ1-6; d_gene: .; CDR3aa: CASSQDWNSPLHF; CDR3nt: TGCGCCAGCAGCCAAGACTGGAATTCACCCCTCCACTTT
abundance: many; v_gene: TRBV11-2; j_gene: TRBJ2-2; d_gene: .; CDR3aa: CASSLAIGELFF; CDR3nt: TGTGCCAGCAGCTTAGCAATCGGGGAGCTGTTTTTT
abundance: many; v_gene: TRBV7-6; j_gene: TRBJ2-7; d_gene: TRBD2; CDR3aa: CASSELAGGSYEQYF; CDR3nt: TGTGCCAGCAGCGAATTAGCGGGAGGCTCCTACGAGCAGTACTTC
abundance: many; v_gene: TRBV5-1; j_gene: TRBJ2-7; d_gene: .; CDR3aa: CASSRDASSYEQYF; CDR3nt: TGCGCCAGCAGCCGTGACGCCAGCTCCTACGAGCAGTACTTC
abundance: few; v_gene: TRBV5-6; j_gene: TRBJ2-3; d_gene: TRBD1; CDR3aa: CASSFGGQAPLGTQYF; CDR3nt: TGTGCCAGCAGCTTTGGGGGACAGGCTCCCTTGGGTACGCAGTATTTT
abundance: .; v_gene: TRBV5-1; j_gene: TRBJ2-2; d_gene: TRBD1; CDR3aa: CASSWGQDTNTGELFF; CDR3nt: TGCGCCAGCAGCTGGGGACAGGATACGAACACCGGGGAGCTGTTTTTT
abundance: few; v_gene: TRBV19; j_gene: TRBJ2-1; d_gene: .; CDR3aa: CASSETHSSYNEQFF; CDR3nt: TGTGCCAGTAGCGAGACTCATAGCTCCTACAATGAGCAGTTCTTC
abundance: few; v_gene: TRBV15; j_gene: TRBJ2-7; d_gene: .; CDR3aa: CATSRDGYSSYEQYF; CDR3nt: TGTGCCACCAGCAGAGATGGTTACAGCTCCTACGAGCAGTACTTC
abundance: many; v_gene: TRBV7-8; j_gene: TRBJ2-7; d_gene: TRBD2; CDR3aa: CASRGLAGGRYEQYF; CDR3nt: TGTGCCAGCAGGGGTTTAGCGGGAGGTAGATACGAGCAGTACTTC
abundance: many; v_gene: TRBV7-3; j_gene: TRBJ2-1; d_gene: .; CDR3aa: CASSPVGGDDALDEQFF; CDR3nt: TGTGCCAGCAGCCCAGTCGGAGGCGACGATGCCTTGGATGAGCAGTTCTTC
abundance: few; v_gene: TRBV28; j_gene: TRBJ1-2; d_gene: .; CDR3aa: CASSLQVRLRGYTF; CDR3nt: TGTGCCAGCAGCCTCCAAGTCCGATTACGCGGCTACACCTTC
abundance: few; v_gene: TRBV7-9; j_gene: TRBJ2-3; d_gene: .; CDR3aa: CASSLLQRVQKEDTQYF; CDR3nt: TGTGCCAGCAGCTTACTCCAACGGGTGCAAAAAGAGGATACGCAGTATTTT
abundance: few; v_gene: TRBV7-9; j_gene: TRBJ1-2; d_gene: .; CDR3aa: CASSLVGVNYGYTF; CDR3nt: TGTGCCAGCAGCTTAGTGGGCGTTAACTATGGCTACACCTTC
abundance: many; v_gene: TRBV7-2; j_gene: TRBJ1-6; d_gene: .; CDR3aa: CASSVRGSESPLHF; CDR3nt: TGTGCCAGCAGCGTTAGAGGGAGTGAGTCACCCCTCCACTTT
abundance: few; v_gene: TRBV28; j_gene: TRBJ2-7; d_gene: .; CDR3aa: CASIRGSSGDYEQYF; CDR3nt: TGTGCCAGCATCCGGGGTAGCTCGGGGGACTACGAGCAGTACTTC